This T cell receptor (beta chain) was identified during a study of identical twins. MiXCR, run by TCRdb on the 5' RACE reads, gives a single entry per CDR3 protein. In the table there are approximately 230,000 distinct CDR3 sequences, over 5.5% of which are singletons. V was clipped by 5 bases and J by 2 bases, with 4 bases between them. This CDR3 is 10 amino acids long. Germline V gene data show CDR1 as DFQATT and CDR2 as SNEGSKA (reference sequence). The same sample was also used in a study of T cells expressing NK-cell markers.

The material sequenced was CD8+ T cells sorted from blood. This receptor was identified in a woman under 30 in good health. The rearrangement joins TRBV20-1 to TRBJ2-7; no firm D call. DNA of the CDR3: TGCAGTGCTGGAGCCTACGAGCAGTACTTC. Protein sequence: CSAGAYEQYF.